This T cell receptor (beta chain) is drawn from a study of blood T cell repertoires in COVID-19. Across the whole study: COVID-19 samples, acute and convalescent, were from the United States, Italy and Spain. T cells, B-cell-depleted T cells, or PBMCs supplied cDNA or gDNA.

V was shortened by 7 bases and J by 0 bases, with 12 bases between the two germline ends. The CDR3 loop spans 14 amino acids. Germline V gives CDR1 MDHEN, CDR2 SYDVKM. The authors' processing: It was from reference gene primer amplification that nucleated cell counts were estimated. Measured with immunoSEQ multiplex PCR; TCRdb has only the in-frame clones, and not every one. V and J calls and clone size come straight from that table; D and trimming were deduced from the DNA. The sample consists of 100,000 to 120,000 clones, around 83% of them appearing once. This TCR came from a woman in her 70s with acute or convalescent COVID-19. The chain couples TRBV28 to TRBJ1-1; D is unclear. Sample: peripheral blood. The CDR3 region has the DNA TGTGCCAGCATCCGACCGAGCGTGAACACTGAAGCTTTCTTT. Translated: CASIRPSVNTEAFF.